These T cell receptor beta chains were read from a single sample in a study of cytomegalovirus exposure and HLA in healthy donors. Repertoires were generated with immunoSEQ multiplex PCR, while TCRdb's copy carries only in-frame clones and drops some. Of roughly 130,000 clones listed, roughly 90% are singletons. The sequencing input was PBMCs. These TCRs come from a man aged 30 to 39 in good health and CMV-seronegative. Each CDR3 is given with its conserved first and last residue. The D gene is left open where the match is weak. Clone size appears in some rows only: once, few, many, or a class for an expanded clone.

v_call,d_call,j_call,clone_size,cdr3_aa,cdr3_nt
TRBV6-1,.,TRBJ1-2,.,CASSEQSYGYTF,TGTGCCAGCAGTGAACAGTCCTATGGCTACACCTTC
TRBV13,TRBD1,TRBJ1-4,.,CASSFNRGEKLFF,TGTGCCAGCAGCTTCAACAGGGGTGAAAAACTGTTTTTT
TRBV30,TRBD2,TRBJ2-5,.,CARGLAGTQYF,TGTGCCCGGGGACTAGCCGGGACCCAGTACTTC
TRBV7-9,.,TRBJ2-7,.,CASSLSVSYEQYF,TGTGCCAGCAGCTTATCTGTTTCCTACGAGCAGTACTTC
TRBV5-1,TRBD1,TRBJ2-7,.,CASSLGTGTSGEQYF,TGCGCCAGCAGCTTGGGGACAGGGACCTCCGGCGAGCAGTACTTC
TRBV5-6,.,TRBJ2-5,.,CASSLWSRQGGTQYF,TGTGCCAGCAGCTTGTGGTCAAGACAGGGAGGGACCCAGTACTTC
TRBV5-1,.,TRBJ1-2,.,CATANPGSGIYGYTF,TGCGCCACCGCAAACCCGGGGTCGGGGATCTATGGCTACACCTTC
TRBV15,.,TRBJ1-1,once,CATNPGTKNTEAFF,TGTGCCACCAACCCCGGGACAAAGAACACTGAAGCTTTCTTT
TRBV5-1,.,TRBJ2-3,.,CASSWNSGTDTQYF,TGCGCCAGCAGCTGGAATAGCGGCACAGATACGCAGTATTTT
TRBV7-9,TRBD2,TRBJ2-7,.,CASSFYGLAGVGGKYEQYF,TGTGCCAGCAGCTTCTACGGACTAGCGGGAGTAGGTGGGAAATACGAGCAGTACTTC
TRBV5-1,.,TRBJ2-5,.,CASKPEETQYF,TGCGCCAGCAAGCCGGAAGAGACCCAGTACTTC
TRBV27,.,TRBJ2-6,.,CASSLSSSGANVLTF,TGTGCCAGCAGTTTATCGAGTTCAGGGGCCAACGTCCTGACTTTC
TRBV10-1,.,TRBJ2-5,.,CASSEREAGKETQYF,TGCGCCAGCAGTGAGAGGGAGGCGGGAAAAGAGACCCAGTACTTC
TRBV5-6,.,TRBJ1-5,.,CASSFGQHNQPQHF,TGTGCCAGCAGCTTCGGACAGCACAATCAGCCCCAGCATTTT
TRBV10-1,.,TRBJ2-5,.,CASSEGRDTQETQYF,TGCGCCAGCAGTGAAGGAAGGGACACCCAAGAGACCCAGTACTTC
TRBV5-1,TRBD2,TRBJ2-5,.,CASSFRGVKETQYF,TGCGCCAGCAGCTTTCGGGGGGTTAAGGAGACCCAGTACTTC
TRBV4-1,.,TRBJ2-3,once,CASSFRLGGGGRTDTQYF,TGCGCCAGCAGCTTTCGGCTGGGGGGGGGCGGGAGAACAGATACGCAGTATTTT
TRBV30,TRBD2,TRBJ2-2,many,CAWSRGLETGELFF,TGTGCCTGGAGCCGAGGACTAGAGACCGGGGAGCTGTTTTTT
TRBV25-1,TRBD2,TRBJ2-4,.,CASSDHTSGRAKNIQYF,TGTGCCAGCAGTGACCATACTAGCGGGAGAGCCAAAAACATTCAGTACTTC
TRBV6-1,.,TRBJ1-5,.,CASSARTDYQPQHF,TGTGCCAGCAGTGCCCGGACGGACTATCAGCCCCAGCATTTT
TRBV30,.,TRBJ2-3,few,CAWIKRSTDTQYF,TGTGCCTGGATCAAGCGGTCCACAGATACGCAGTATTTT
TRBV6-6,TRBD1,TRBJ2-1,.,CASSGRQGALDEQFF,TGTGCCAGCTCCGGAAGACAGGGGGCTTTGGATGAGCAGTTCTTC
TRBV15,TRBD2,TRBJ2-5,.,CATSRGGTSGIPNQETQYF,TGTGCCACCAGCAGAGGAGGGACTAGCGGGATACCGAACCAAGAGACCCAGTACTTC
TRBV5-1,.,TRBJ2-5,.,CASSLDGGPPYQETQYF,TGCGCCAGCAGCTTGGACGGGGGACCCCCGTACCAAGAGACCCAGTACTTC
TRBV28,TRBD2,TRBJ2-1,once,CASSRPSGRENEQFF,TGTGCCAGCAGCCGTCCGAGCGGGAGGGAGAATGAGCAGTTCTTC
TRBV2,.,TRBJ2-3,.,CASSGRTSTDTQYF,TGTGCCAGCAGTGGGAGGACTAGCACAGATACGCAGTATTTT
TRBV4-2,.,TRBJ2-3,.,CASSQVAMSTDTQYF,TGTGCCAGCAGCCAAGTTGCGATGAGCACAGATACGCAGTATTTT
TRBV30,.,TRBJ2-1,.,CAWTTGGSYEQFF,TGTGCCTGGACCACGGGGGGCAGCTATGAGCAGTTCTTC
TRBV27,.,TRBJ1-3,.,CASSLRDPGSGNTIYF,TGTGCCAGCAGTTTACGGGATCCGGGGTCTGGAAACACCATATATTTT
TRBV6-5,.,TRBJ1-2,.,CASSRLSGNYGYTF,TGTGCCAGCAGTCGATTATCAGGGAACTATGGCTACACCTTC
TRBV7-6,TRBD2,TRBJ2-1,.,CASSPFPVWGLAGEGNEQFF,TGTGCCAGCAGCCCATTTCCCGTATGGGGACTAGCGGGAGAGGGCAATGAGCAGTTCTTC
TRBV12-5,.,TRBJ1-1,.,CASGSILSIFF,TGTGCTAGTGGTTCGATTCTATCGATTTTCTTT
TRBV5-1,.,TRBJ2-1,few,CASSFAGAYNEQFF,TGCGCCAGCAGCTTCGCAGGGGCATACAATGAGCAGTTCTTC
TRBV5-4,.,TRBJ2-1,.,CASSPVGTGVGVTEQFF,TGTGCCAGCAGCCCCGTTGGCACGGGAGTTGGAGTTACTGAGCAGTTCTTC
TRBV19,TRBD1,TRBJ1-2,.,CASNPRNRGRDYGYTF,TGTGCCAGTAACCCTCGGAACAGGGGGCGCGATTATGGCTACACCTTC
TRBV18,.,TRBJ2-7,.,CASSPPIKAYEQYF,TGTGCCAGCTCACCACCTATCAAAGCATACGAGCAGTACTTC
TRBV6-5,.,TRBJ1-6,.,CASNYNRELNFPLHF,TGTGCCAGCAACTACAACAGGGAATTAAATTTTCCCCTCCACTTT
TRBV19,TRBD1,TRBJ1-1,.,CASTRSGTGWSPNTEAFF,TGTGCCAGTACCAGGTCAGGGACAGGGTGGTCCCCCAACACTGAAGCTTTCTTT
TRBV7-3,.,TRBJ2-1,.,CASSLKASGNEQFF,TGTGCCAGCAGCTTAAAGGCTAGTGGCAATGAGCAGTTCTTC
TRBV12-5,.,TRBJ2-2,.,CASGLSRLGGGRTGELFF,TGTGCTAGTGGTTTAAGTCGCCTAGGTGGCGGAAGGACCGGGGAGCTGTTTTTT
TRBV5-6,.,TRBJ2-7,.,CASTPRGTGEQYF,TGTGCCAGCACCCCCAGGGGAACGGGCGAGCAGTACTTC
TRBV5-6,TRBD2,TRBJ2-2,.,CASSLVAGGNTGELFF,TGTGCCAGCAGCTTGGTAGCGGGAGGGAACACCGGGGAGCTGTTTTTT